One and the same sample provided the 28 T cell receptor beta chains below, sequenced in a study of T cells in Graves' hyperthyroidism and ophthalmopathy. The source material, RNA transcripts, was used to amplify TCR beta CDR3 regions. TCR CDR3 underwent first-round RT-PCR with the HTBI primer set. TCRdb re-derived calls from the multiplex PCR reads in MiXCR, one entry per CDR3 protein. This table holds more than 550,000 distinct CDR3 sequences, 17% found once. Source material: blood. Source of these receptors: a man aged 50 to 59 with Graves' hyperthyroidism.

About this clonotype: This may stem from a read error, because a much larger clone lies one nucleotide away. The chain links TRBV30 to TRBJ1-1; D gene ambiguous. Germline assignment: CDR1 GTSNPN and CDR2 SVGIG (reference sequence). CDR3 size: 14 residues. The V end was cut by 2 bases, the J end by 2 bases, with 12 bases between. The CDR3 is CAWSPVVQNTEAFF. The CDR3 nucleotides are TGTGCCTGGAGTCCAGTTGTTCAAAACACTGAAGCTTTCTTT.

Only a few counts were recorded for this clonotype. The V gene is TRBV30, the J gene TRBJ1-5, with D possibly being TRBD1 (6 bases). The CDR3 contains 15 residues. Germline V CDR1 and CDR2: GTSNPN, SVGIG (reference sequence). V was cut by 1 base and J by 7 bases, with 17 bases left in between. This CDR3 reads CAWSAEVLQGQPQHF. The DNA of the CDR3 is TGTGCCTGGAGTGCAGAGGTCCTCCAGGGGCAGCCCCAGCATTTT. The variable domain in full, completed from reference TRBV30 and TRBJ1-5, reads SQTIHQWPATLVQPVGSPLSLECTVEGTSNPNLYWYRQAAGRGLQLLFYSVGIGQISSEVPQNLSASRPQDRQFILSSKKLLLSDSGFYLCAWSAEVLQGQPQHFGDGTRLSIL.

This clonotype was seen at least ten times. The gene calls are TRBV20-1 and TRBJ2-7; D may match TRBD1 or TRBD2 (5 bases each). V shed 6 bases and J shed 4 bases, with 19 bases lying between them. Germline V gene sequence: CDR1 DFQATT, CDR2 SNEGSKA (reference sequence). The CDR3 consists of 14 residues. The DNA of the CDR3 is TGCAGTGCCAGCATCTCCGGGACCCGGTACGAGCAGTACTTC. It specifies CSASISGTRYEQYF.

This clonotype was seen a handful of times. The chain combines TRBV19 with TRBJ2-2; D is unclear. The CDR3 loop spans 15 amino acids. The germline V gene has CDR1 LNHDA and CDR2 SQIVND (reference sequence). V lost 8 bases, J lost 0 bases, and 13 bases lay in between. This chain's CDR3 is CASCTATTNTGELFF. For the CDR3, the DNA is TGTGCCAGTTGCACGGCAACTACGAACACCGGGGAGCTGTTTTTT.

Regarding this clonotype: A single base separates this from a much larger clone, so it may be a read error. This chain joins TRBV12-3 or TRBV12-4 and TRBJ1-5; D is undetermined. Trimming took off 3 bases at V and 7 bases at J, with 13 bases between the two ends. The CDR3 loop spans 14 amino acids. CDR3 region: CASSLSGSRQPQHF. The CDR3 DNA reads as TGTGCCAGCAGTTTGAGCGGATCGCGGCAGCCCCAGCATTTT.

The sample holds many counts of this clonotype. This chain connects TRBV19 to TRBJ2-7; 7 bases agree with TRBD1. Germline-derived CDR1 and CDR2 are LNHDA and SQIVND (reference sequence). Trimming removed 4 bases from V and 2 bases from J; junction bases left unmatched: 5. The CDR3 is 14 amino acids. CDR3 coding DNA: TGTGCCAGTAGTAAGGGGGACAGTACCTACGAGCAGTACTTC. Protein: CASSKGDSTYEQYF.

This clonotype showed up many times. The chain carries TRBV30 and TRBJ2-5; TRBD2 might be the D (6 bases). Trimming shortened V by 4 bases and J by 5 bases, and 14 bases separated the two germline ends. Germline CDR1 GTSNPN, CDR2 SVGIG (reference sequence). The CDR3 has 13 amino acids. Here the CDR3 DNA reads TGTGCCTGGACCGAACTAGCCGGTGAGACCCAGTACTTC. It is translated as CAWTELAGETQYF.

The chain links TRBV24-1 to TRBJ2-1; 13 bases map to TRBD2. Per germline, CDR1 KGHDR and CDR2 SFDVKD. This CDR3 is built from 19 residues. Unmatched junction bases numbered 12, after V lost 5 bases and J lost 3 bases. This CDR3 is CATSVGVTSGRVNYNEQFF. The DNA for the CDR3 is TGTGCCACCAGTGTGGGGGTAACTAGCGGGAGGGTCAACTACAATGAGCAGTTCTTC.

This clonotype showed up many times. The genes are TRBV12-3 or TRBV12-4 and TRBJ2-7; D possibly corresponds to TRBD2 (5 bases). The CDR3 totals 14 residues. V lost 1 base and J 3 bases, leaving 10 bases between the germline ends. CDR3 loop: CASSLGGLDYEQYF. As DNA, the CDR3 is TGTGCCAGCAGTTTAGGCGGGCTGGACTACGAGCAGTACTTC.

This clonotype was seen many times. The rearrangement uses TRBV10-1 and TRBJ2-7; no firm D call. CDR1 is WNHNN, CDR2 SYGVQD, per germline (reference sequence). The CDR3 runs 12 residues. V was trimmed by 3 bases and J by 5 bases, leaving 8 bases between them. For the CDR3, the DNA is TGCGCCAGCAGTGATAGTAGGGACGAGCAGTACTTC. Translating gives CASSDSRDEQYF.

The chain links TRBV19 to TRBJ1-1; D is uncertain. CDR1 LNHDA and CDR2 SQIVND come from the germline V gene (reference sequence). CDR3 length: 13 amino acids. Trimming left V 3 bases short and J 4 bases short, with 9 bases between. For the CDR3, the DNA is TGTGCCAGTAGTATCGAGGTGGGCACTGAAGCTTTCTTT. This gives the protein CASSIEVGTEAFF.

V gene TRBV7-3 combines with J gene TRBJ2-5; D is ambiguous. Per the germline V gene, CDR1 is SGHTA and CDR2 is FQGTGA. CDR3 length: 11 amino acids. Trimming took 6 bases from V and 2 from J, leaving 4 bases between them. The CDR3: CASRSQETQYF. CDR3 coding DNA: TGTGCCAGCAGATCACAAGAGACCCAGTACTTC.

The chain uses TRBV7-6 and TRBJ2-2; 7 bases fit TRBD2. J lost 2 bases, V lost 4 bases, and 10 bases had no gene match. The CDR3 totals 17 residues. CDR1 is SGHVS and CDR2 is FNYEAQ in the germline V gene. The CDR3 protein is CASSSSGGRINTGELFF. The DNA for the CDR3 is TGTGCCAGCAGCTCCTCCGGGGGGAGGATTAACACCGGGGAGCTGTTTTTT.

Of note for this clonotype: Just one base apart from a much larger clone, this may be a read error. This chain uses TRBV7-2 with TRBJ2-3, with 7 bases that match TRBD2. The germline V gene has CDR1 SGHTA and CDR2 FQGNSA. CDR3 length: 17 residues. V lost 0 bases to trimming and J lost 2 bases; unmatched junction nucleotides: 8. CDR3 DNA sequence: TGTGCCAGCAGCTTAGCCCCTGGCGGGGGATCCACAGATACGCAGTATTTT. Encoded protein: CASSLAPGGGSTDTQYF.

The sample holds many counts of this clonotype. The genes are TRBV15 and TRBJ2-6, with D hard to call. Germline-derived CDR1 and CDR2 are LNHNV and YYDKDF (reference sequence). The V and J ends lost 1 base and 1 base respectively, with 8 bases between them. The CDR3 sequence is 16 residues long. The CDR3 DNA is TGTGCCACCAGCAGAGTTGGGAATTCTGGGGCCAACGTCCTGACTTTC. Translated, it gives CATSRVGNSGANVLTF.

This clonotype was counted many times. DNA for the CDR3: TGTGCCAGCAGACAGGGGTACACCGGGGAGCTGTTTTTT. Amino acids: CASRQGYTGELFF. The gene calls are TRBV7-2 and TRBJ2-2, with 7 bases that match TRBD1. The germline V gene has CDR1 SGHTA and CDR2 FQGNSA. J gave up 3 bases and V 6 bases, and 1 base lay outside the gene matches. CDR3 length: 13 amino acids.

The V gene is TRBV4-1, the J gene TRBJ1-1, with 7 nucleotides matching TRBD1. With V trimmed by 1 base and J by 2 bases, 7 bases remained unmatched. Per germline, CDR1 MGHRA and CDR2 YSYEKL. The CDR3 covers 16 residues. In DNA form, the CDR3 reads TGCGCCAGCAGCCAAGCGGACAGGTTGGTAAACACTGAAGCTTTCTTT. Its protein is CASSQADRLVNTEAFF.

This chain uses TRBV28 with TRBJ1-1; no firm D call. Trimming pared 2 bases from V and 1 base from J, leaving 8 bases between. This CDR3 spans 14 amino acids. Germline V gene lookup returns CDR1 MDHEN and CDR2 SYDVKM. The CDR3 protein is CASSLPRANTEAFF. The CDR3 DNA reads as TGTGCCAGCAGTTTACCGCGGGCGAACACTGAAGCTTTCTTT.

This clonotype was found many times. The CDR3 region is CASSLSPGRMNTEAFF. CDR3 DNA sequence: TGTGCCAGCAGTTTAAGCCCGGGACGGATGAACACTGAAGCTTTCTTT. The chain has TRBV12-3 or TRBV12-4 and TRBJ1-1; D possibly corresponds to TRBD1 (5 bases). This CDR3 contains 16 residues. V lost 2 bases to trimming and J lost 0 bases, with 13 bases between them.

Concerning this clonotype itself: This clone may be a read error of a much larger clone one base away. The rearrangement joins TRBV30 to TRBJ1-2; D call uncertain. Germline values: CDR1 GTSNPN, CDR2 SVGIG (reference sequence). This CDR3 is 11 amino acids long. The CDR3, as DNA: TGTGCCCGGAGTAATGGTTTTGGCTACACCTTC. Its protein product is CARSNGFGYTF. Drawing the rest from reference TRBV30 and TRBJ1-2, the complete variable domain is SQTIHQWPATLVQPVGSPLSLECTVEGTSNPNLYWYRQAAGRGLQLLFYSVGIGQISSEVPQNLSASRPQDRQFILSSKKLLLSDSGFYLCARSNGFGYTFGSGTRLTVV.

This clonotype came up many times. Here the CDR3 reads CSAEDLPGLSQYEQYF. Here the CDR3 DNA reads TGCAGTGCCGAAGACCTCCCGGGACTCAGTCAATACGAGCAGTACTTC. The chain has TRBV20-1 and TRBJ2-7, with a weak D call TRBD2 (6 bases). V dropped 6 bases and J dropped 4 bases, with 25 bases sitting between them. Germline CDR1 reads DFQATT; CDR2 reads SNEGSKA (reference sequence). This CDR3 is built from 16 residues.

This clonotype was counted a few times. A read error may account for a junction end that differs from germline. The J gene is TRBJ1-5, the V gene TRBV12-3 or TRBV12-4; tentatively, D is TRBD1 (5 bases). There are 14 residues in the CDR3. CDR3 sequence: CARRPQGSNQPQHF. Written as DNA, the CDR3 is TGCGCCAGACGCCCCCAGGGAAGCAATCAGCCCCAGCATTTT.

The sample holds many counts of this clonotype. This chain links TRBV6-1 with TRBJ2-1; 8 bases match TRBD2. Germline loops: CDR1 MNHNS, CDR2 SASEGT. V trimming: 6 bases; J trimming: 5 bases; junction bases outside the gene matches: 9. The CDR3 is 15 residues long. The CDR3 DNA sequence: TGTGCCAGCAGAACACCCCGGGGGGGGGACAATGAGCAGTTCTTC. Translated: CASRTPRGGDNEQFF.

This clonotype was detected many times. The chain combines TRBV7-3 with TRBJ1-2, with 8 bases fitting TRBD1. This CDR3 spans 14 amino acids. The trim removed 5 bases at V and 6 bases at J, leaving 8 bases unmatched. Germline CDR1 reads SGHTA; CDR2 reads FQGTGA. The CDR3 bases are TGTGCCAGCAGCCCACCGGACAGGGCCAATGGCTACACCTTC. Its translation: CASSPPDRANGYTF.

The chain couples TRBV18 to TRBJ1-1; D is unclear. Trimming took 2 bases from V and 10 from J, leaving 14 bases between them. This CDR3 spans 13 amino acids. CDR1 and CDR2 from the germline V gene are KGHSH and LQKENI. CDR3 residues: CASSPTTLLGAFF. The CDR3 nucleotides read TGTGCCAGCTCACCAACGACCCTCCTCGGAGCTTTCTTT.

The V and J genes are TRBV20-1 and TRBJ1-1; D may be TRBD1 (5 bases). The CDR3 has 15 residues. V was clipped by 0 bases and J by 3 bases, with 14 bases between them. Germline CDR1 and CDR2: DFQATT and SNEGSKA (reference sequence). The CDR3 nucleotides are TGCAGTGCTAGAGATAGGGGCCAGCGGCACACTGAAGCTTTCTTT. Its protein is CSARDRGQRHTEAFF.

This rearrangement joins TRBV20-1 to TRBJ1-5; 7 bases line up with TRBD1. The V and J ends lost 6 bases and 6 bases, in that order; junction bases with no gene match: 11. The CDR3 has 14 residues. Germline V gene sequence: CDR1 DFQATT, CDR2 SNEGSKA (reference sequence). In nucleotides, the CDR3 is TGCAGTGCCACCGGGACAGCAGCCAGTCAGCCCCAGCATTTT. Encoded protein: CSATGTAASQPQHF.

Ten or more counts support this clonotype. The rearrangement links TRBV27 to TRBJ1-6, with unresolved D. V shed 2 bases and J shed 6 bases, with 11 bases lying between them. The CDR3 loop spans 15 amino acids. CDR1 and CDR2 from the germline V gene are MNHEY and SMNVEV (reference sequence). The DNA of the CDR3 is TGTGCCAGCAGTTTAGGTTCATCGGGTAATTCACCCCTCCACTTT. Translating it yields CASSLGSSGNSPLHF.